These T cell receptor beta chains were read from a single sample in a study of PD-L1 blockade in urothelial cancer. The protocol was immunoSEQ multiplex PCR, while the TCRdb copy is restricted to in-frame clones and leaves out a portion. The sample lists about 43,000 clones, roughly 88% seen once, with roughly 3.9% in the top ten. The sequences come from PBMCs, collected around atezolizumab (anti-PD-L1) treatment. The source is a man aged 80 or over with urothelial cancer. The CDR3 runs from the conserved cysteine through the conserved F or W. The D gene is left open where the match is weak. The listing skips clone size in some rows; elsewhere it reads once, few, many or a size class.

d_call clone_size j_call cdr3_length v_call cdr3_aa cdr3_nt
TRBD1 - TRBJ2-6 17 TRBV5-6 CASSSGQGASGANVLTF TGTGCCAGCAGCTCCGGACAGGGGGCATCTGGGGCCAACGTCCTGACTTTC
TRBD1 - TRBJ2-7 13 TRBV27 CASSFNRGYEQYF TGTGCCAGCAGTTTTAACAGGGGCTACGAGCAGTACTTC
- - TRBJ1-2 16 TRBV2 CASSVTADSANYGYTF TGTGCCAGCAGTGTGACTGCCGACTCAGCTAACTATGGCTACACCTTC
- - TRBJ2-7 14 TRBV10-3 CAISLTGNPAEQYF TGTGCCATCAGTCTAACGGGTAACCCGGCCGAGCAGTACTTC
TRBD2 - TRBJ2-1 16 TRBV6-6 CASSYPGTSGYNEQFF TGTGCCAGCAGTTACCCCGGGACTAGCGGATACAATGAGCAGTTCTTC
TRBD1 - TRBJ2-7 15 TRBV2 CASSQDRGSVHEQYF TGTGCCAGCAGTCAGGACAGGGGCTCCGTCCACGAGCAGTACTTC
TRBD1 - TRBJ1-1 16 TRBV2 CASSEQGAYVNTEAFF TGTGCCAGCAGTGAACAGGGGGCGTATGTCAACACTGAAGCTTTCTTT
- few TRBJ2-2 14 TRBV18 CASSPMGGTGELFF TGTGCCAGCTCACCAATGGGGGGCACCGGGGAGCTGTTTTTT
- - TRBJ2-3 15 TRBV10-1 CASSEFRDPTDTQYF TGCGCCAGCAGTGAGTTCCGGGATCCCACAGATACGCAGTATTTT
TRBD2 - TRBJ2-1 14 TRBV10-3 CAISEAGDFNEQFF TGTGCCATCAGTGAGGCGGGAGACTTCAATGAGCAGTTCTTC
- - TRBJ1-1 14 TRBV28 CASSRQGMNTEAFF TGTGCCAGCAGTCGCCAGGGGATGAACACTGAAGCTTTCTTT
TRBD1 - TRBJ2-7 14 TRBV19 CASSPRQGSDEQYF TGTGCCAGTAGTCCTCGACAGGGTTCCGACGAGCAGTACTTC
TRBD1 - TRBJ2-3 14 TRBV10-1 CASSPRGLPDTQYF TGCGCCAGCAGTCCCAGGGGGCTTCCAGATACGCAGTATTTT